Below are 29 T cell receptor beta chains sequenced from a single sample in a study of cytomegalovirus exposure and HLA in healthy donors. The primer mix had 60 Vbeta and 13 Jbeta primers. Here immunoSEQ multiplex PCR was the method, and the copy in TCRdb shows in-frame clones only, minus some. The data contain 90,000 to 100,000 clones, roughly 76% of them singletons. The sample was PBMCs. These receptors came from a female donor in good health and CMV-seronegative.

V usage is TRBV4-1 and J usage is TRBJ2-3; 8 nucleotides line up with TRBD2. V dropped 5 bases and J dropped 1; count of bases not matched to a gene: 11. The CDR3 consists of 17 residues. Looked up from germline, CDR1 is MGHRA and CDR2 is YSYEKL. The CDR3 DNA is TGCGCCAGCAGCACGGCGGGGGGATCGGGCGGCACAGATACGCAGTATTTT. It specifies CASSTAGGSGGTDTQYF.

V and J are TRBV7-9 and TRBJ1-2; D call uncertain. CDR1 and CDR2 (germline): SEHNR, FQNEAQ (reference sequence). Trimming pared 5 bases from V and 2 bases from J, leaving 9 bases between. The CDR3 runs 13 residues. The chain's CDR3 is CASSGGPNYGYTF. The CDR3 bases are TGTGCCAGCAGCGGCGGGCCCAACTATGGCTACACCTTC.

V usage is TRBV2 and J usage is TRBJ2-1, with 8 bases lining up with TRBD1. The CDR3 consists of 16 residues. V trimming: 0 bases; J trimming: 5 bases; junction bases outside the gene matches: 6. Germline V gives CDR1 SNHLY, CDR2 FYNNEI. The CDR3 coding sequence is TGTGCCAGCAGTGAAGCTGGGACAGGCCTCAACAATGAGCAGTTCTTC. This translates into CASSEAGTGLNNEQFF.

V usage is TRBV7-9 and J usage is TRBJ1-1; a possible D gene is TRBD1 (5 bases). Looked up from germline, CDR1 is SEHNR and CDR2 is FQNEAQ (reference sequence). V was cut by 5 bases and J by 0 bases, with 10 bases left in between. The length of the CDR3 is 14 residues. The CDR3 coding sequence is TGTGCCAGCAGCCCAGGACACTTGAACACTGAAGCTTTCTTT. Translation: CASSPGHLNTEAFF.

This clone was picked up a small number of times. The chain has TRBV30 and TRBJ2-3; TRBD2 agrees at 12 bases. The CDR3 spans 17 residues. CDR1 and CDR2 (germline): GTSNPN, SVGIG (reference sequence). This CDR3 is CAFTRGTSGLNTDTQYF. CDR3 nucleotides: TGTGCTTTTACTCGAGGGACTAGCGGGTTGAACACAGATACGCAGTATTTT.

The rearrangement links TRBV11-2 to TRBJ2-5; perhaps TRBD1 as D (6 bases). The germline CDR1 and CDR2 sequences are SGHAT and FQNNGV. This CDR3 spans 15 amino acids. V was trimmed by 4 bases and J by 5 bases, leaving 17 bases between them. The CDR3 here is CASSSPLGGMETQYF. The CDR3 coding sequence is TGTGCCAGCAGCTCACCTTTAGGGGGTATGGAGACCCAGTACTTC.

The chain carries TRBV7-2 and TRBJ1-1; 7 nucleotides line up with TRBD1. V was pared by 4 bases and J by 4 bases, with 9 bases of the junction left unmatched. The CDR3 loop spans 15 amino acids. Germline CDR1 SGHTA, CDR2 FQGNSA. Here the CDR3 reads CASSSQGGAGTEAFF. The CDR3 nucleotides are TGTGCCAGCAGCTCTCAAGGGGGCGCGGGCACTGAAGCTTTCTTT.

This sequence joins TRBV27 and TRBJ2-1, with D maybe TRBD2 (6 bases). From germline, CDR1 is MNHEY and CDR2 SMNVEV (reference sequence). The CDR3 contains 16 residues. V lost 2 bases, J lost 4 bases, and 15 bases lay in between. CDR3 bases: TGTGCCAGCAGTTTAGCCCTAGGGACTCGGTACAATGAGCAGTTCTTC. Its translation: CASSLALGTRYNEQFF.

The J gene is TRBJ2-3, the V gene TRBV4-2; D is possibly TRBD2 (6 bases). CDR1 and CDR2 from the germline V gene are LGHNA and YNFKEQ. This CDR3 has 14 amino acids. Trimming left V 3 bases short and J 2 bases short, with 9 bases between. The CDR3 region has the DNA TGTGCCAGCAGCCAGGCGGGATTCACAGATACGCAGTATTTT. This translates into CASSQAGFTDTQYF.

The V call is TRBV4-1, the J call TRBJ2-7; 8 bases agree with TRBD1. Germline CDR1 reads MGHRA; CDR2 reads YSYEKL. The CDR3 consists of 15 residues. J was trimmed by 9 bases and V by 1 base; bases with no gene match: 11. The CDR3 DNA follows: TGCGCCAGCAGCCAAGTCGGGACAGGAATGGGCGGGCAGTACTTC. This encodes CASSQVGTGMGGQYF.

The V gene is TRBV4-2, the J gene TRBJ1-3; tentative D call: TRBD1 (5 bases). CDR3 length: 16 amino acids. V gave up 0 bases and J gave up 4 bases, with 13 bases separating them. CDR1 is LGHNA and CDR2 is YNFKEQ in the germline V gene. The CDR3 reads CASSQEGQLGGNTIYF. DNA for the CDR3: TGTGCCAGCAGCCAAGAGGGGCAGCTCGGAGGAAACACCATATATTTT.

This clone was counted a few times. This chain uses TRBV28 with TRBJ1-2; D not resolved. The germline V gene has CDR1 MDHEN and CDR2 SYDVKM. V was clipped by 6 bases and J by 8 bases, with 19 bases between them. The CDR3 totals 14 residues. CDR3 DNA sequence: TGTGCCAGCAGCTACGCCCAATACAGCGGGGGCTACACCTTC. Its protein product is CASSYAQYSGGYTF.

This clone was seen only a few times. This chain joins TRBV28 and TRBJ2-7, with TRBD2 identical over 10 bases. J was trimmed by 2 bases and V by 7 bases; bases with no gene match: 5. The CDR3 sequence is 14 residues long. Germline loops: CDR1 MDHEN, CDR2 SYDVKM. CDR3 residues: CASIRSGRAYEQYF. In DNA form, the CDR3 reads TGTGCCAGCATCCGGAGCGGGAGGGCCTACGAGCAGTACTTC. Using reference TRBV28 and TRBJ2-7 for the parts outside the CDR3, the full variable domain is DVKVTQSSRYLVKRTGEKVFLECVQDMDHENMFWYRQDPGLGLRLIYFSYDVKMKEKGDIPEGYSVSREKKERFSLILESASTNQTSMYLCASIRSGRAYEQYFGPGTRLTVT.

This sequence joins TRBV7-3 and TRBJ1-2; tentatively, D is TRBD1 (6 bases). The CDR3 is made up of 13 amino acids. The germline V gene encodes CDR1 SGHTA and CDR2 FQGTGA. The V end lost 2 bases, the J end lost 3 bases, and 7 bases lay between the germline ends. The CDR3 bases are TGTGCCAGCAGCTTAGAGGGGGACTATGGCTACACCTTC. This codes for CASSLEGDYGYTF.

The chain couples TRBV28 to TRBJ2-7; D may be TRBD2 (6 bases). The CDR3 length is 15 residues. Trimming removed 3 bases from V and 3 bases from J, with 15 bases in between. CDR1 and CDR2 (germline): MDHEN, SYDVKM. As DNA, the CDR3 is TGTGCCAGCAGTTTTCGGGGGACGGGCGACTACGAGCAGTACTTC. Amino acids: CASSFRGTGDYEQYF.

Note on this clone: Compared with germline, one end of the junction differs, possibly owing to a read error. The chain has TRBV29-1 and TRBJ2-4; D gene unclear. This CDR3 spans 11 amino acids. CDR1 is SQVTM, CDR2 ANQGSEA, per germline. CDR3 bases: TGCAGCGCCGAAGCCCAAAACATTCAGTACTTC. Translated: CSAEAQNIQYF. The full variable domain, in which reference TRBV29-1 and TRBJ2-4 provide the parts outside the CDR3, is SAVISQKPSRDICQRGTSLTIQCQVDSQVTMMFWYRQQPGQSLTLIATANQGSEATYESGFVIDKFPISRPNLTFSTLTVSNMSPEDSSIYLCSAEAQNIQYFGAGTRLSVL.

The CDR3 DNA is TGCGCCAGCAGCCAGGGACTAGCGGGGGGGAACGCTCCTTACGAGCAGTACTTC. Residues: CASSQGLAGGNAPYEQYF. The rearrangement uses TRBV4-3 and TRBJ2-7; 16 positions match TRBD2. Trimming took 3 bases from V and 4 from J; bases not matched to a gene: 9. Germline CDR1 and CDR2: LGHNA and YSLEER. The CDR3 is 18 amino acids.

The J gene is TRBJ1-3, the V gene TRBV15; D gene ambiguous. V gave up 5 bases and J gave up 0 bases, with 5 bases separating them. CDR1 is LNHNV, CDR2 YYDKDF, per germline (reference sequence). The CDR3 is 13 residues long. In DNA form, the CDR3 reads TGTGCCACCAGCTGGGCCTCTGGAAACACCATATATTTT. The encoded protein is CATSWASGNTIYF.

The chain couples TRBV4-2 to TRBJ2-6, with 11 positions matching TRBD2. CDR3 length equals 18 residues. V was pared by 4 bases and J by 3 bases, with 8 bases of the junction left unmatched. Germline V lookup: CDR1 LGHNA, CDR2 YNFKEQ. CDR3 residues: CASSPRLAGQGGANVLTF. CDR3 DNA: TGTGCCAGCAGCCCCAGACTAGCGGGACAAGGTGGGGCCAACGTCCTGACTTTC.

In nucleotides, the CDR3 is TGTGCCTGGAGTGTACAGGGGAATTCACCCCTCCACTTT. Residues: CAWSVQGNSPLHF. This sequence joins TRBV30 and TRBJ1-6; 7 nucleotides line up with TRBD1. The ends lost 0 bases at V and 7 bases at J; junction bases unmatched: 0. Germline loops: CDR1 GTSNPN, CDR2 SVGIG (reference sequence). The CDR3 is 13 residues long.

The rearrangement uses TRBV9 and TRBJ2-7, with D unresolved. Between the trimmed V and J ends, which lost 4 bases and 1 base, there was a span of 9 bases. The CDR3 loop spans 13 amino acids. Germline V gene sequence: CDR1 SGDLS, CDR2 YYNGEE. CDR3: CASSPPSSYEQYF. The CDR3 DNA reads TGTGCCAGCAGCCCCCCCAGTTCCTACGAGCAGTACTTC. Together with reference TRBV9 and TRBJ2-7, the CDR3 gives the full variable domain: DSGVTQTPKHLITATGQRVTLRCSPRSGDLSVYWYQQSLDQGLQFLIQYYNGEERAKGNILERFSAQQFPDLHSELNLSSLELGDSALYFCASSPPSSYEQYFGPGTRLTVT.

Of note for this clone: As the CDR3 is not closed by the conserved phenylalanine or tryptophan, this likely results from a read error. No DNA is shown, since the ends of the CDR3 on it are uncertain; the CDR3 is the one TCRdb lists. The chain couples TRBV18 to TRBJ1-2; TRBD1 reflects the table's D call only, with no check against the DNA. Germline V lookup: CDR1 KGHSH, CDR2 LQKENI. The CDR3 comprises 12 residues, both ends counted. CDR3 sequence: CASAEGQGLPVL.

The CDR3 DNA reads as TGTGCCAGCAGTTCCAATCCGACAGGGTTAGGTCAGCCCCAGCATTTT. Translation: CASSSNPTGLGQPQHF. The V call is TRBV6-5, the J call TRBJ1-5; 7 bases are a match to TRBD1. CDR1 and CDR2 (germline): MNHEY, SVGAGI. Trimming cost V 4 bases and J 6 bases; bases outside gene matches: 12. This CDR3 spans 16 amino acids.

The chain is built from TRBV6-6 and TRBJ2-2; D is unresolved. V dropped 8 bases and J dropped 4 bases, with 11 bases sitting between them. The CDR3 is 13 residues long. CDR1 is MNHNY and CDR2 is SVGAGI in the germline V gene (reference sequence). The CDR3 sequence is CASGSDSTGELFF. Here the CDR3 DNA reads TGTGCCAGCGGTTCCGACTCCACCGGGGAGCTGTTTTTT.

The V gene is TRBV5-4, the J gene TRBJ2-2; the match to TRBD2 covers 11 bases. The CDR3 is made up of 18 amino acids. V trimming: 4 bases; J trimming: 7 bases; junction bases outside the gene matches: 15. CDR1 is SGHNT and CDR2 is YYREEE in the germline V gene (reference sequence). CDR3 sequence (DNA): TGTGCCAGCAGCCCCTTCGGTAGCGGGGGGGCACAGGGCGGGGAGCTGTTTTTT. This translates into CASSPFGSGGAQGGELFF.

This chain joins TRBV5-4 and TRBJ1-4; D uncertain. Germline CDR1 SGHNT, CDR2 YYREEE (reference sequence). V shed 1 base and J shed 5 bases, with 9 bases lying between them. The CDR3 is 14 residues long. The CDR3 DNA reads TGTGCCAGCAGCTTGCAGAACCAGAATGAAAAACTGTTTTTT. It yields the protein CASSLQNQNEKLFF.

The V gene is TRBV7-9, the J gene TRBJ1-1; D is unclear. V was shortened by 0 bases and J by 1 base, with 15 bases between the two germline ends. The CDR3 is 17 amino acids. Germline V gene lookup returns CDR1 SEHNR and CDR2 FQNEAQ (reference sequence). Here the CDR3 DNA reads TGTGCCAGCAGCTTAGCAACCGCCGGGAGGAGGAACACTGAAGCTTTCTTT. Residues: CASSLATAGRRNTEAFF.

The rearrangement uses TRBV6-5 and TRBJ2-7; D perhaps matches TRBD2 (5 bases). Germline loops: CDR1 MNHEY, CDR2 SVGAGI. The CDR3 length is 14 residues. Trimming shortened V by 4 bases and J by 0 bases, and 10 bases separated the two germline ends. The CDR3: CASSSTRDSYEQYF. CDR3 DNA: TGTGCCAGCAGTTCTACACGGGACTCCTACGAGCAGTACTTC.

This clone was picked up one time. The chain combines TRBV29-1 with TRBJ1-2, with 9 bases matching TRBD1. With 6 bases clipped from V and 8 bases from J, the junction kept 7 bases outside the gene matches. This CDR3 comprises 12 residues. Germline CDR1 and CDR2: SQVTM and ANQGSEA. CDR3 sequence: CSVEQGAKGYTF. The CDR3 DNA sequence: TGCAGCGTGGAACAGGGGGCTAAGGGCTACACCTTC.